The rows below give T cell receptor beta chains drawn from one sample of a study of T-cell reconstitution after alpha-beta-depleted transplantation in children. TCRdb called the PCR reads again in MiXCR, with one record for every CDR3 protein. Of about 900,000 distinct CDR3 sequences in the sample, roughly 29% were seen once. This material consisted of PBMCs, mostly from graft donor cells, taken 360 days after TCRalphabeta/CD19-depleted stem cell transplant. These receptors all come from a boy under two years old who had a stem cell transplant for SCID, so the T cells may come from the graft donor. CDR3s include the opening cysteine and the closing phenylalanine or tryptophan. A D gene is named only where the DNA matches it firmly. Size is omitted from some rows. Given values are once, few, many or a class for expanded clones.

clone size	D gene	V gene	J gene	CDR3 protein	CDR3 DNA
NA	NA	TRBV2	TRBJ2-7	CASSEWDGGYEQYF	TGTGCCAGCAGTGAATGGGACGGAGGGTACGAGCAGTACTTC
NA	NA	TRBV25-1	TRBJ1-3	CASMGWDLRRGNTIYF	TGTGCCAGCATGGGTTGGGATTTACGGCGAGGAAACACCATATATTTT
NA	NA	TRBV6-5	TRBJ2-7	CASSYSGGDRRSEQYF	TGTGCCAGCAGTTATTCGGGGGGGGACAGGAGGTCAGAGCAGTACTTC
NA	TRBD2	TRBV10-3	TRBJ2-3	CAISESTGTSVDTQYF	TGTGCCATCAGTGAGTCGACGGGGACTAGCGTAGATACGCAGTATTTT
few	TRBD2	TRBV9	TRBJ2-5	CASSVGVGLAGQETQYF	TGTGCCAGCAGCGTAGGAGTGGGACTAGCGGGGCAAGAGACCCAGTACTTC
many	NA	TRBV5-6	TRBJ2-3	CASSLPIRDGEWDTQYF	TGTGCCAGCAGCTTGCCCATTCGGGACGGAGAATGGGATACGCAGTATTTT
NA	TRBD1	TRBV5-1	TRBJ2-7	CASPTGTGGPPYEQYF	TGCGCCAGCCCCACCGGGACAGGGGGTCCTCCCTACGAGCAGTACTTC
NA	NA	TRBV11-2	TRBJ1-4	CASSLGMAPLFF	TGTGCCAGCAGCTTAGGGATGGCCCCTCTGTTTTTT
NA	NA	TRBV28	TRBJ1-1	CASSNADSKNTEAIF	TGTGCCAGCAGTAACGCGGACAGTAAGAACACTGAAGCTATCTTT
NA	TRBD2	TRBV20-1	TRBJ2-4	CSARSDTSVKNIQYF	TGCAGTGCTAGAAGCGATACTAGCGTCAAAAACATTCAGTACTTC
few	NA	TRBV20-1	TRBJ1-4	CSASEGFRATNEKLFF	TGCAGTGCTAGTGAGGGGTTTAGGGCAACTAATGAAAAACTGTTTTTT
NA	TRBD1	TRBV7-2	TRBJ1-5	CASSLVTGGAGQPQHF	TGTGCCAGCAGCTTAGTAACAGGGGGCGCGGGGCAGCCCCAGCATTTT
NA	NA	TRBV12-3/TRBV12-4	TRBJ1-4	CASSPRQGPGEKLFF	TGTGCCAGCAGTCCCCGCCAGGGGCCGGGTGAAAAACTGTTTTTT
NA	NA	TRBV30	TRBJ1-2	CAGESVQQGVLSGYTF	TGTGCCGGTGAATCGGTTCAACAGGGCGTTCTAAGTGGCTACACCTTC
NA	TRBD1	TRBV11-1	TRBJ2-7	CASSLASLRDRGFNEQYF	TGTGCCAGCAGCTTAGCCTCTCTAAGGGACAGGGGTTTCAACGAGCAGTACTTC
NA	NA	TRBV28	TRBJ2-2	CASSADPGTGELFF	TGTGCCAGCAGCGCTGACCCGGGCACCGGGGAGCTGTTTTTT
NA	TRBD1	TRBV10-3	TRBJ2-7	CASGAGTGKYEQYF	TGTGCCTCCGGGGCCGGGACAGGGAAATACGAGCAGTACTTC
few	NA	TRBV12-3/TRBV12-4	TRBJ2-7	CASSSKVREQYF	TGTGCCAGCAGTTCAAAAGTGAGGGAGCAGTACTTC
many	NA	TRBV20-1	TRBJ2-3	CTKQSATGDTQYF	TGCACTAAACAGAGCGCGACAGGAGATACGCAGTATTTT
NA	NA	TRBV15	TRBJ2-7	CATSRGGQGLGEQYF	TGTGCCACCAGCAGAGGAGGCCAGGGACTCGGCGAGCAGTACTTC
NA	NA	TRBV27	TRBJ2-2	CASRSNTGELFF	TGTGCCAGCCGGTCGAACACCGGGGAGCTGTTTTTT
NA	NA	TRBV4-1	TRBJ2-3	CASSHQGMGRTDTQYF	TGCGCCAGCAGCCATCAGGGGATGGGGCGCACAGATACGCAGTATTTT
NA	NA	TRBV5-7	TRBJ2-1	CASSPGLIYNEQFF	TGTGCCAGCAGCCCGGGCCTCATCTACAATGAGCAGTTCTTC
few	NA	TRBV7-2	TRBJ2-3	CASSPFYRREQYF	TGTGCCAGCAGCCCGTTCTACCGTCGAGAGCAGTATTTT
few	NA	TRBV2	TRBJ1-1	CASSERGGHTEAFF	TGTGCCAGCAGTGAAAGGGGAGGGCACACTGAAGCTTTCTTT
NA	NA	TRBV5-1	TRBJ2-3	CASSPGRGASTDMQYF	TGCGCCAGCAGCCCGGGTAGGGGAGCTAGCACAGATATGCAGTATTTT
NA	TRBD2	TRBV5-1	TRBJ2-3	CASSLARLAGASDTQYF	TGCGCCAGCAGCTTGGCCCGACTAGCGGGGGCCTCCGATACGCAGTATTTT
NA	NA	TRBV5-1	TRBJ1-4	CASSLVPRGGKLFF	TGCGCCAGCAGCTTGGTCCCCCGGGGCGGAAAACTGTTTTTT
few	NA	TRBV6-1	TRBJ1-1	CASSTQGLMNTEAFF	TGTGCCAGCAGTACACAGGGACTCATGAACACTGAAGCTTTCTTT
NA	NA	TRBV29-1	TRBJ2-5	CSVEGGQTLEETQYF	TGCAGCGTTGAGGGGGGACAAACCTTAGAAGAGACCCAGTACTTC
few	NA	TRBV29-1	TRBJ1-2	CSGQDFYGYTF	TGCAGCGGACAGGATTTCTATGGCTACACCTTC
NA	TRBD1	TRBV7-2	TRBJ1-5	CASSLGRGPGWQPQHF	TGTGCCAGCAGCTTAGGAAGGGGGCCAGGTTGGCAGCCCCAGCATTTT
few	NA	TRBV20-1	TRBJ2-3	CSATGLDTQYF	TGCAGTGCTACAGGGTTAGATACGCAGTATTTT
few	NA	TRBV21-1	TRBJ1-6	CASSLKGGGNSPLHF	TGTGCCAGCAGCCTTAAAGGGGGGGGTAATTCACCCCTCCACTTT
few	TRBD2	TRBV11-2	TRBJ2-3	CASSSGTLTTDTQYF	TGTGCCAGCAGCAGCGGGACTCTGACCACAGATACGCAGTATTTT
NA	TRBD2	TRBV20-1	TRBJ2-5	CSAKRGKETQYF	TGCAGTGCTAAGCGGGGGAAAGAGACCCAGTACTTC
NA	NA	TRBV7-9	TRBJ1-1	CASSLDFFPGETEAFF	TGTGCCAGCAGCTTAGACTTTTTCCCGGGAGAAACTGAAGCTTTCTTT
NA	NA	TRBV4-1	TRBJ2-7	CASSPGLQGNEQYF	TGCGCCAGCAGCCCCGGCCTCCAGGGTAACGAGCAGTACTTC
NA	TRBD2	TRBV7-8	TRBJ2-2	CASSLAGLADTGELFF	TGTGCCAGCAGCTTAGCCGGACTAGCGGACACCGGGGAGCTGTTTTTT
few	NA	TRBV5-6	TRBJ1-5	CASSRYLSNQPQHF	TGTGCCAGCAGCCGATACCTCAGCAATCAGCCCCAGCATTTT
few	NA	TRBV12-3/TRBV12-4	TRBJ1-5	CASSASGRRDNQPQHF	TGTGCCAGCAGTGCTTCAGGCAGAAGGGACAATCAGCCCCAGCATTTT
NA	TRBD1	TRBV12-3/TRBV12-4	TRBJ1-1	CASSSGQGEAFF	TGTGCCAGCAGCTCCGGACAGGGTGAAGCTTTCTTT
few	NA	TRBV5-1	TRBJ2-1	CASSPAGDTHNEQFF	TGCGCCAGCAGTCCTGCAGGGGACACTCACAATGAGCAGTTCTTC
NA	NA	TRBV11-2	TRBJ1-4	CASSLVALGVQNEKLFF	TGTGCCAGCAGCTTAGTTGCGTTGGGGGTTCAAAATGAAAAACTGTTTTTT
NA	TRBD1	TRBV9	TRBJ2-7	CASSVATGGDSVYSYEQYF	TGTGCCAGCAGCGTAGCTACAGGGGGTGACAGCGTGTACTCCTACGAGCAGTACTTC
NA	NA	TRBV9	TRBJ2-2	CASSVRGLGTGELFF	TGTGCCAGCAGCGTCCGGGGACTGGGCACCGGGGAGCTGTTTTTT
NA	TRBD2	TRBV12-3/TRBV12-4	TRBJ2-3	CASSLERGGSTDTQYF	TGTGCCAGCAGTTTGGAGCGGGGGGGATCCACAGATACGCAGTATTTT
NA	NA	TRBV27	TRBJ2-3	CASSPGRQLPGDTQYF	TGTGCCAGCAGCCCTGGTCGACAACTCCCAGGGGATACGCAGTATTTT
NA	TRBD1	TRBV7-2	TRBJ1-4	CASGTGVGEKLFF	TGTGCCAGCGGTACAGGGGTGGGCGAAAAACTGTTTTTT
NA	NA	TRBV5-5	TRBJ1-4	CASSLFHGRGEKLFF	TGTGCCAGCAGCTTGTTCCATGGGCGAGGTGAAAAACTGTTTTTT
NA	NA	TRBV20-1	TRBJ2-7	CSAFRQAYEQYF	TGCAGTGCTTTTAGACAGGCCTACGAGCAGTACTTC
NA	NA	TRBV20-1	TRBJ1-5	CSAPAGVSNQPQHF	TGCAGTGCTCCGGCAGGGGTTAGCAATCAGCCCCAGCATTTT
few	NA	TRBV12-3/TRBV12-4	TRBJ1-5	CASSKDLGKNQPQHF	TGTGCCAGCAGCAAGGACCTGGGGAAAAATCAGCCCCAGCATTTT
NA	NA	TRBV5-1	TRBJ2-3	CASSLDSGLAGELGGTDTQYF	TGCGCCAGCAGCTTGGACAGTGGCCTTGCAGGGGAATTAGGTGGCACAGATACGCAGTATTTT
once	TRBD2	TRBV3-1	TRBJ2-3	CASTQEGLAGSGTDTQYF	TGTGCCAGCACCCAAGAGGGGCTAGCGGGGTCGGGGACAGATACGCAGTATTTT
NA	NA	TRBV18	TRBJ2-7	CASSPIQRVSYEQYF	TGTGCCAGCTCACCGATCCAGCGGGTTTCCTACGAGCAGTACTTC